The 7 T cell receptor beta chains below come from one sample, sequenced in a study of CD8 T cells in Susac syndrome. With random hexamers, roughly 0.45 to 1 ug RNA was reverse transcribed. TCRdb re-called the immunoSEQ multiplex PCR reads through MiXCR, storing one row per CDR3 protein. The sample consists of approximately 130,000 distinct CDR3 sequences, approximately 90% of them appearing once. Sequencing used CD8+ T cells from PBMCs. These receptor sequences come from a human donor with multiple sclerosis.

The chain uses TRBV27 and TRBJ2-7; D is undetermined. The ends were cut back, 4 bases at V and 2 bases at J, with 18 bases in the middle. This CDR3 region has 16 residues. Germline V gene sequence: CDR1 MNHEY, CDR2 SMNVEV (reference sequence). CDR3 protein: CASSSGVRVLTYEQYF. For the CDR3, the DNA is TGTGCCAGCAGTTCCGGCGTAAGGGTATTAACCTACGAGCAGTACTTC.

V and J are TRBV6-2 or TRBV6-3 and TRBJ2-7, with unresolved D. Germline CDR1 is MNHEY and CDR2 is SVGEGT. V lost 0 bases and J lost 5, with 5 bases in between. The CDR3 is 12 residues long. Here the CDR3 reads CASSYSPHEQYF. In DNA form, the CDR3 reads TGTGCCAGCAGTTACTCTCCCCACGAGCAGTACTTC.

The V call is TRBV23-1, the J call TRBJ1-1; D is undetermined. TRBV23-1 is an ORF, and what it does is uncertain. The CDR3 totals 17 residues. Trimming pared 2 bases from V and 2 bases from J, leaving 18 bases between. CDR3 residues: CASSQPHPWVGNTEAFF. CDR3 in DNA: TGCGCCAGCAGTCAACCCCACCCCTGGGTCGGCAACACTGAAGCTTTCTTT.

V gene TRBV18 combines with J gene TRBJ2-7, with 8 bases fitting TRBD1. Germline lookup yields CDR1 KGHSH and CDR2 LQKENI. V dropped 5 bases and J dropped 2; count of bases not matched to a gene: 11. The CDR3 totals 16 residues. The CDR3 loop reads CASSRLDRGETYEQYF. The CDR3 nucleotides are TGTGCCAGCTCAAGACTCGACAGGGGAGAGACCTACGAGCAGTACTTC.

The rearrangement joins TRBV25-1 to TRBJ2-7; no clear D gene. CDR1 and CDR2 (germline): MGHDK, SYGVNS. The CDR3 totals 11 residues. The V and J ends lost 8 bases and 7 bases respectively, with 12 bases between them. Here the CDR3 reads CASGEGREQYF. The DNA for the CDR3 is TGTGCCAGCGGGGAAGGAAGAGAGCAGTACTTC.

This clonotype is a singleton in its sample. The rearrangement links TRBV4-3 to TRBJ2-6; D is uncertain. The germline V gene encodes CDR1 LGHNA and CDR2 YSLEER. The CDR3 runs to 16 residues. The V end was cut by 1 base, the J end by 0 bases, with 7 bases between. In nucleotides, the CDR3 is TGCGCCAGCAGCCAAGGCCCCAGCTCTGGGGCCAACGTCCTGACTTTC. It encodes CASSQGPSSGANVLTF.

This rearrangement joins TRBV16 to TRBJ2-6; perhaps TRBD2 as D (7 bases). The germline gives CDR1 KGHSY, CDR2 FQNENV. V gave up 3 bases and J gave up 0 bases, with 15 bases separating them. CDR3 length: 18 residues. DNA of the CDR3: TGTGCCAGCAGCCAGGTGGGGGGGCCTCACTCTGGGGCCAACGTCCTGACTTTC. As protein: CASSQVGGPHSGANVLTF.